The 32 T cell receptor beta chains in this list originate from one sample, sequenced in a study of blood T cell repertoires in COVID-19. Sequenced by immunoSEQ multiplex PCR; TCRdb stores in-frame clones only, minus some. The sample shows about 480,000 clones, around 88% of them seen only once. Sequences were obtained from peripheral blood. The origin of the receptors is a woman aged 25 to 45 with acute or convalescent COVID-19.

V and J are TRBV4-2 and TRBJ1-2; perhaps TRBD1 as D (5 bases). This CDR3 contains 16 residues. Trimming shortened V by 0 bases and J by 8 bases, and 19 bases separated the two germline ends. Germline V gene data show CDR1 as LGHNA and CDR2 as YNFKEQ. CDR3 nucleotide sequence: TGTGCCAGCAGCCAAGATTTAGCCGACGGAGGGGCGGGCTACACCTTC. Translation: CASSQDLADGGAGYTF.

The gene calls are TRBV6-6 and TRBJ1-4; D call uncertain. The length of the CDR3 is 14 residues. Trimming shortened V by 8 bases and J by 7 bases, and 17 bases separated the two germline ends. Germline V lookup: CDR1 MNHNY, CDR2 SVGAGI (reference sequence). This CDR3 reads CASSFRGRREKLFF. CDR3 DNA: TGTGCCAGCTCTTTTCGTGGGCGACGTGAAAAACTGTTTTTT.

The chain combines TRBV4-1 with TRBJ2-3; D possibly corresponds to TRBD2 (6 bases). The CDR3 totals 13 residues. Trimming cost V 4 bases and J 4 bases, with 9 bases left between them. Germline V gives CDR1 MGHRA, CDR2 YSYEKL. As DNA, the CDR3 is TGCGCCAGCAGCCCCACGGGGGCAGATACGCAGTATTTT. Protein product: CASSPTGADTQYF.

The V call is TRBV7-8, the J call TRBJ2-3; 8 bases are shared with TRBD2. This CDR3 contains 18 residues. V lost 5 bases and J lost 0; bases outside the gene matches: 13. Per germline, CDR1 SGHVS and CDR2 FQNEAQ. The CDR3 nucleotides are TGTGCCAGCAGCGGTCGAGCGGGGGACCTGTTTAGCACAGATACGCAGTATTTT. Its translation: CASSGRAGDLFSTDTQYF.

The genes are TRBV10-3 and TRBJ2-7, with 9 bases identical to TRBD1. Per the germline V gene, CDR1 is ENHRY and CDR2 is SYGVKD. The CDR3 length is 16 residues. The V gene end was trimmed by 0 bases and the J gene end by 5 bases; junction bases not matched to a gene: 8. The CDR3: CAISESGQGFVHEQYF. DNA for the CDR3: TGTGCCATCAGTGAGTCAGGACAGGGGTTTGTCCACGAGCAGTACTTC.

The chain carries TRBV9 and TRBJ2-7; D is uncertain. The germline V and J ends were trimmed by 0 bases and 1 base, with 11 bases remaining between them. CDR3 length: 15 residues. Germline-derived CDR1 and CDR2 are SGDLS and YYNGEE. The CDR3 sequence is CASSVALGASYEQYF. CDR3 sequence (DNA): TGTGCCAGCAGCGTAGCTCTAGGAGCTTCCTACGAGCAGTACTTC.

V usage is TRBV10-3 and J usage is TRBJ1-2; 9 nucleotides align to TRBD1. Germline-derived CDR1 and CDR2 are ENHRY and SYGVKD. V gave up 9 bases and J gave up 10 bases; unmatched junction bases: 9. This CDR3 spans 12 amino acids. This CDR3 reads CAINRGQGVYTF. DNA for the CDR3: TGTGCCATAAACCGGGGACAGGGTGTCTACACCTTC.

The rearrangement uses TRBV30 and TRBJ1-1; 8 nucleotides agree with TRBD1. The CDR3 is 14 amino acids. Germline V CDR1 and CDR2: GTSNPN, SVGIG (reference sequence). The trim removed 3 bases at V and 4 bases at J, leaving 7 bases unmatched. The CDR3 spells CAWRQGAGSTEAFF. The CDR3 DNA follows: TGTGCCTGGAGGCAGGGGGCAGGTAGCACTGAAGCTTTCTTT.

The CDR3, as DNA: TGTGCCAGCAGTCGACTAGCGGTCCTACTCACAGATACGCAGTATTTT. Amino acid sequence: CASSRLAVLLTDTQYF. This chain connects TRBV6-2 or TRBV6-3 to TRBJ2-3; 9 nucleotides agree with TRBD2. The germline V gene has CDR1 MNHEY and CDR2 SVGEGT. After removal of 5 bases from V and 2 bases from J, the junction contained 8 bases not matched to a gene. This CDR3 is built from 16 residues.

This chain connects TRBV5-1 to TRBJ2-2; the D gene is possibly TRBD1 (5 bases). CDR1 is SGHRS, CDR2 YFSETQ, per germline. The CDR3 runs to 15 residues. V dropped 1 base and J dropped 3 bases, with 10 bases sitting between them. The CDR3 loop reads CASSLRQMDTGELFF. The CDR3 nucleotides read TGCGCCAGCAGCTTGAGACAGATGGACACCGGGGAGCTGTTTTTT.

V and J are TRBV30 and TRBJ1-6; D unclear. V lost 0 bases to trimming and J lost 6 bases, with 12 bases between them. CDR1 is GTSNPN, CDR2 SVGIG, per germline (reference sequence). The CDR3 totals 15 residues. CDR3 loop: CAWSVRSAFNSPLHF. CDR3 DNA: TGTGCCTGGAGTGTGCGATCCGCTTTTAATTCACCCCTCCACTTT. Complete variable domain (other parts from reference TRBV30 and TRBJ1-6): SQTIHQWPATLVQPVGSPLSLECTVEGTSNPNLYWYRQAAGRGLQLLFYSVGIGQISSEVPQNLSASRPQDRQFILSSKKLLLSDSGFYLCAWSVRSAFNSPLHFGNGTRLTVT.

J is TRBJ1-1 and V is TRBV29-1; no clear D. There are 13 residues in the CDR3. The V gene lost 3 bases and the J gene lost 0 bases, with 8 bases spanning the gap. Germline CDR1 is SQVTM and CDR2 is ANQGSEA. CDR3: CSVELSMNTEAFF. CDR3 nucleotides: TGCAGCGTTGAGTTGAGCATGAACACTGAAGCTTTCTTT.

This clone occurred once. The chain links TRBV27 to TRBJ2-1; 10 nucleotides match TRBD1. The junction had 10 bases not matched to a gene; V was cut back by 5 bases and J by 6 bases. Germline V CDR1 and CDR2: MNHEY, SMNVEV (reference sequence). The CDR3 is made up of 16 amino acids. Written as DNA, the CDR3 is TGTGCCAGCAGTCCCACGTCCGGGACAGGGGCCAATGAGCAGTTCTTC. This sequence encodes CASSPTSGTGANEQFF.

V is TRBV2 and J is TRBJ2-3, with TRBD1 identical over 8 bases. The CDR3 runs to 14 residues. Germline V gene lookup returns CDR1 SNHLY and CDR2 FYNNEI. Trimming at V came to 2 bases and at J to 5 bases, leaving 3 bases not matched to a gene. This CDR3 is CASSEPRGQDTQYF. The CDR3, as DNA: TGTGCCAGCAGTGAACCCAGGGGGCAAGATACGCAGTATTTT. Based on the CDR3 plus reference TRBV2 and TRBJ2-3, the full variable domain is EPEVTQTPSHQVTQMGQEVILRCVPISNHLYFYWYRQILGQKVEFLVSFYNNEISEKSEIFDDQFSVERPDGSNFTLKIRSTKLEDSAMYFCASSEPRGQDTQYFGPGTRLTVL.

CDR3 bases: TGCGCCAGCAGCTTGGTAGGCGGTAGCGGGGGGGAGTTCTTC. Translating gives CASSLVGGSGGEFF. The rearrangement uses TRBV5-1 and TRBJ2-1; 11 nucleotides agree with TRBD2. Trimming took 0 bases from V and 14 from J; bases not matched to a gene: 7. This CDR3 region has 14 residues. The germline gives CDR1 SGHRS, CDR2 YFSETQ.

This chain connects TRBV13 to TRBJ1-1; D may be TRBD1 (6 bases). Trimming shortened V by 5 bases and J by 5 bases, and 15 bases separated the two germline ends. CDR1 PRHDT and CDR2 FYEKMQ come from the germline V gene (reference sequence). The CDR3 has 14 amino acids. In nucleotides, the CDR3 is TGTGCCAGCAGCGACCCGGGGGGCAATACTGAAGCTTTCTTT. It codes for CASSDPGGNTEAFF.

This clone was found a few times. V gene TRBV6-5 combines with J gene TRBJ2-7, with 8 bases lining up with TRBD1. The trim removed 5 bases at V and 3 bases at J, leaving 6 bases unmatched. The V gene's germline CDR1 is MNHEY and CDR2 SVGAGI. The CDR3 length is 14 residues. CDR3 in amino acids: CASSTDRGGYEQYF. CDR3 DNA sequence: TGTGCCAGCAGTACAGACAGGGGAGGCTACGAGCAGTACTTC.

In its sample, this clone was seen a few times. This chain connects TRBV6-1 to TRBJ1-2; TRBD1 is a possible D gene (5 bases). Trimming shortened V by 2 bases and J by 4 bases, and 11 bases separated the two germline ends. Germline CDR1 reads MNHNS; CDR2 reads SASEGT. There are 14 residues in the CDR3. This chain's CDR3 is CASSELDRSYGYTF. CDR3 nucleotides: TGTGCCAGCAGTGAACTCGACAGATCCTATGGCTACACCTTC.

This chain links TRBV6-5 with TRBJ2-5, with D perhaps matching TRBD1 (6 bases). The germline gives CDR1 MNHEY, CDR2 SVGAGI. Trimming left V 4 bases short and J 5 bases short, with 11 bases between. The length of the CDR3 is 13 residues. CDR3 bases: TGTGCCAGCAGTTTCGGACAGAGGGAGACCCAGTACTTC. This gives the protein CASSFGQRETQYF.

This chain connects TRBV5-5 to TRBJ1-5; unclear D gene. Trimming cost V 2 bases and J 5 bases, with 14 bases left between them. Germline V lookup: CDR1 SGHKS, CDR2 YYEKEE (reference sequence). There are 15 residues in the CDR3. The CDR3 bases are TGTGCCAGCAGCTTTCTCTCCGGGTCGGATCAGCCCCAGCATTTT. Its translation: CASSFLSGSDQPQHF.

The chain is built from TRBV4-2 and TRBJ2-7; the match to TRBD1 covers 8 bases. With V trimmed by 4 bases and J by 0 bases, 11 bases remained unmatched. Germline V CDR1 and CDR2: LGHNA, YNFKEQ. There are 17 residues in the CDR3. This CDR3 is CASSLGTGGTISYEQYF. The CDR3 nucleotides read TGTGCCAGCAGCCTTGGGACAGGAGGAACGATCTCCTACGAGCAGTACTTC.

This clone was detected once. The chain links TRBV5-1 to TRBJ2-5; 7 nucleotides agree with TRBD1. CDR3 length: 15 residues. From germline, CDR1 is SGHRS and CDR2 YFSETQ. V was pared by 0 bases and J by 2 bases, with 4 bases of the junction left unmatched. Written as DNA, the CDR3 is TGCGCCAGCAGCTTGGTGGGACAGATTCAAGAGACCCAGTACTTC. Translating gives CASSLVGQIQETQYF.

V usage is TRBV2 and J usage is TRBJ1-4; 10 bases are shared with TRBD1. Germline V gives CDR1 SNHLY, CDR2 FYNNEI. V lost 2 bases to trimming and J lost 3 bases; unmatched junction nucleotides: 6. The CDR3 totals 17 residues. CDR3 in amino acids: CASSEFDRGLANEKLFF. CDR3 DNA sequence: TGTGCCAGCAGTGAATTCGACAGGGGGCTGGCTAATGAAAAACTGTTTTTT.

CDR3 in amino acids: CASSTQASLRVNEQFF. CDR3 DNA: TGTGCCAGCAGCACCCAAGCCTCCCTCCGGGTTAATGAGCAGTTCTTC. This chain uses TRBV11-1 with TRBJ2-1; D ambiguous. Germline V gene lookup returns CDR1 SGHAT and CDR2 FQDESV (reference sequence). This CDR3 region has 16 residues. V was trimmed by 5 bases and J by 7 bases, leaving 21 bases between them. The variable domain in full, with the rest retrieved from reference TRBV11-1 and TRBJ2-1, is EAEVAQSPRYKITEKSQAVAFWCDPISGHATLYWYRQILGQGPELLVQFQDESVVDDSQLPKDRFSAERLKGVDSTLKIQPAELGDSAMYLCASSTQASLRVNEQFFGPGTRLTVL.

CDR3 region: CASSLAGLAPYEQYF. The CDR3 region has the DNA TGCGCCAGCAGCTTGGCCGGTCTAGCGCCCTACGAGCAGTACTTC. The chain couples TRBV5-1 to TRBJ2-7; D is possibly TRBD2 (6 bases). V gave up 0 bases and J gave up 2 bases, with 12 bases separating them. Germline V gene lookup returns CDR1 SGHRS and CDR2 YFSETQ. CDR3 length equals 15 residues.

In its sample, this clone was seen once. This chain connects TRBV4-1 to TRBJ1-4; 8 nucleotides line up with TRBD1. The length of the CDR3 is 13 residues. CDR1 MGHRA and CDR2 YSYEKL come from the germline V gene. With 6 bases clipped from V and 8 bases from J, the junction kept 5 bases outside the gene matches. CDR3: CASRRTGIEKLFF. The CDR3 DNA reads as TGCGCCAGCAGGAGGACAGGGATCGAAAAACTGTTTTTT.

The V gene is TRBV15, the J gene TRBJ2-1; perhaps TRBD2 as D (5 bases). CDR3 size: 14 residues. Trimming removed 0 bases at V and 12 bases at J, with 15 bases between. Germline CDR1 and CDR2: LNHNV and YYDKDF (reference sequence). The CDR3, as DNA: TGTGCCACCAGCAGAGATAAATGGGAGAGGCGGCAGTTCTTC. Its protein product is CATSRDKWERRQFF.

This clone occurred once. The chain carries TRBV7-2 and TRBJ2-5; perhaps TRBD2 as D (6 bases). Germline-derived CDR1 and CDR2 are SGHTA and FQGNSA. V lost 1 base and J 4 bases, leaving 10 bases between the germline ends. The CDR3 length is 14 residues. The CDR3 region is CASSLVVRGETQYF. CDR3 sequence (DNA): TGTGCCAGCAGCTTAGTTGTGCGGGGAGAGACCCAGTACTTC. The entire variable domain, with the rest obtained from reference TRBV7-2 and TRBJ2-5, is as follows: GAGVSQSPSNKVTEKGKDVELRCDPISGHTALYWYRQSLGQGLEFLIYFQGNSAPDKSGLPSDRFSAERTGGSVSTLTIQRTQQEDSAVYLCASSLVVRGETQYFGPGTRLLVL.

CDR3 amino acids: CASSLAGTTNEKLFF. CDR3 bases: TGTGCCAGCAGCTTAGCGGGCACAACTAATGAAAAACTGTTTTTT. The chain couples TRBV7-6 to TRBJ1-4; no clear D. This CDR3 comprises 15 residues. Per germline, CDR1 SGHVS and CDR2 FNYEAQ. V lost 0 bases, J lost 0 bases, and 5 bases lay in between.

The table lists this clone with a few counts. The chain joins TRBV27 to TRBJ1-1, with a tentative D call TRBD1 (6 bases). Trimming stripped 8 bases from V and 4 bases from J, with 17 bases between. The CDR3 loop spans 14 amino acids. Germline-derived CDR1 and CDR2 are MNHEY and SMNVEV (reference sequence). The CDR3 DNA is TGTGCCAGCGGGTACAGGGAAACGGGCACTGAAGCTTTCTTT. Protein sequence: CASGYRETGTEAFF.

The chain recombines TRBV2 with TRBJ2-7; D perhaps matches TRBD1 (6 bases). The CDR3 is made up of 14 amino acids. The V and J ends lost 5 bases and 0 bases respectively, with 11 bases between them. Germline V gene lookup returns CDR1 SNHLY and CDR2 FYNNEI. In DNA, the CDR3 is TGTGCCAGCAGTCCCGACAGGAGCTCCTACGAGCAGTACTTC. This sequence encodes CASSPDRSSYEQYF.

The chain couples TRBV19 to TRBJ2-5; TRBD1 is a possible D gene (6 bases). The CDR3 is made up of 14 amino acids. The germline CDR1 and CDR2 sequences are LNHDA and SQIVND (reference sequence). Trimming removed 3 bases at V and 4 bases at J, with 12 bases between. As DNA, the CDR3 is TGTGCCAGTAGTATTATGGGGGCACCAGAGACCCAGTACTTC. Its translation is CASSIMGAPETQYF.